The 32 T cell receptor beta chains presented below share a single source sample, sequenced in a study of T cells after yellow fever vaccination. TCRdb processed the 5' RACE reads anew with MiXCR; each CDR3 protein has one entry. The sample lists roughly 310,000 distinct CDR3 sequences; around 3.6% were seen once. The specimen was PBMCs, collected on the day of the yellow fever booster vaccination. The receptors come from a young man who received the YFV17D yellow fever vaccine.

The sample holds many counts of this clonotype. The chain recombines TRBV6-5 with TRBJ1-5; D may be TRBD1 (6 bases). Germline V gene sequence: CDR1 MNHEY, CDR2 SVGAGI. The CDR3 has 14 residues. The V and J ends lost 2 bases and 3 bases respectively, with 8 bases between them. For the CDR3, the DNA is TGTGCCAGCAGTTACCAGGGGTTCAATCAGCCCCAGCATTTT. This sequence encodes CASSYQGFNQPQHF.

The genes are TRBV5-4 and TRBJ2-7; a weak D match, TRBD1 (6 bases). This CDR3 has 16 residues. Germline CDR1 reads SGHNT; CDR2 reads YYREEE (reference sequence). V lost 3 bases and J 4 bases, leaving 20 bases between the germline ends. CDR3 sequence (DNA): TGTGCCAGCAGCTGGGAGCCGGGACAAGCTATGTACGAGCAGTACTTC. It encodes CASSWEPGQAMYEQYF.

This clonotype was seen many times. CDR3 sequence (DNA): TGCGCCAGCAGTCTAAGACAAGAGACCCAGTACTTC. Its protein product is CASSLRQETQYF. This chain links TRBV5-1 with TRBJ2-5; D is ambiguous. The CDR3 runs 12 residues. V was cut by 5 bases and J by 2 bases, with 7 bases left in between. Germline V gene data show CDR1 as SGHRS and CDR2 as YFSETQ.

The chain employs TRBV4-3 and TRBJ2-2; TRBD1 or TRBD2 may be the D gene (5 bases each). The germline CDR1 and CDR2 sequences are LGHNA and YSLEER. V was trimmed by 0 bases and J by 2 bases, leaving 13 bases between them. The CDR3 is 17 amino acids. The CDR3 here is CASSQDLSGPNTGELFF. CDR3 nucleotide sequence: TGCGCCAGCAGCCAAGATCTATCGGGGCCCAACACCGGGGAGCTGTTTTTT.

The J gene is TRBJ2-3, the V gene TRBV7-2, with TRBD2 matching 7 bases. This CDR3 spans 15 amino acids. J gave up 4 bases and V 1 base, and 5 bases lay outside the gene matches. Per the germline V gene, CDR1 is SGHTA and CDR2 is FQGNSA. The chain's CDR3 is CASSLVPGRADTQYF. DNA for the CDR3: TGTGCCAGCAGCTTAGTGCCAGGGAGGGCAGATACGCAGTATTTT.

This clonotype appeared many times. The J gene is TRBJ2-1, the V gene TRBV5-1; tentatively, D is TRBD1 (6 bases). The germline CDR1 and CDR2 sequences are SGHRS and YFSETQ. The CDR3 contains 15 residues. Trimming removed 0 bases from V and 8 bases from J, with 15 bases in between. The CDR3 nucleotides read TGCGCCAGCAGCTTGGGAACCGGGACACCGGATGAGCAGTTCTTC. It is translated as CASSLGTGTPDEQFF.

This clonotype was seen repeatedly, ten times or more. This chain links TRBV4-1 with TRBJ1-2; D perhaps matches TRBD1 (5 bases). V gave up 4 bases and J gave up 5 bases, with 14 bases separating them. Germline V gives CDR1 MGHRA, CDR2 YSYEKL. The CDR3 is made up of 14 amino acids. CDR3 DNA: TGCGCCAGCAGCCCTCCAGACAGAACGTATGGCTACACCTTC. Protein sequence: CASSPPDRTYGYTF.

In its sample, this clonotype was seen many times. The V and J genes are TRBV3-1 and TRBJ1-2, with D uncertain. V was pared by 3 bases and J by 6 bases, with 5 bases between. Germline CDR1 reads LGHDT; CDR2 reads YNNKEL (reference sequence). The CDR3 runs to 11 residues. CDR3 bases: TGTGCCAGCAGCCAGGTAGATGGCTACACCTTC. It is translated as CASSQVDGYTF.

This clonotype was seen a handful of times. J is TRBJ2-1 and V is TRBV5-1, with 7 bases fitting TRBD1. CDR3 length equals 18 residues. V lost 2 bases and J lost 0; bases outside the gene matches: 11. CDR1 is SGHRS, CDR2 YFSETQ, per germline. CDR3 DNA sequence: TGCGCCAGCAGCTTTAGGGACAGAATTCTGAGCTCCTACAATGAGCAGTTCTTC. Its protein is CASSFRDRILSSYNEQFF.

This clonotype was counted only a few times. The chain is built from TRBV6-2 or TRBV6-3 and TRBJ2-1; 7 bases fit TRBD2. J gave up 4 bases and V 8 bases, and 11 bases lay outside the gene matches. Looked up from germline, CDR1 is MNHEY and CDR2 is SVGEGT. The CDR3 length is 15 residues. The CDR3 DNA sequence: TGTGCCAGCGGTAGGGCTAGCGGAAATTACAATGAGCAGTTCTTC. Its translation: CASGRASGNYNEQFF.

This clonotype was seen more than once but under ten times. The chain combines TRBV4-3 with TRBJ2-6; 9 positions match TRBD1. With V trimmed by 0 bases and J by 0 bases, 6 bases remained unmatched. Germline V gene sequence: CDR1 LGHNA, CDR2 YSLEER. The CDR3 totals 19 residues. Written as DNA, the CDR3 is TGCGCCAGCAGCCAAGACCCCGGGACAGGGTACTCTGGGGCCAACGTCCTGACTTTC. It encodes CASSQDPGTGYSGANVLTF.

This clonotype was observed a handful of times. The chain uses TRBV20-1 and TRBJ2-1; TRBD2 matches 11 bases. Germline CDR1 and CDR2: DFQATT and SNEGSKA (reference sequence). The CDR3 is 15 amino acids. After removal of 4 bases from V and 8 bases from J, the junction contained 10 bases not matched to a gene. The CDR3: CSAKGIAGGRDEQFF. DNA of the CDR3: TGCAGTGCTAAAGGCATAGCGGGGGGGAGGGATGAGCAGTTCTTC.

The table lists this clonotype with many counts. This rearrangement joins TRBV20-1 to TRBJ2-3, with a weak D call TRBD2 (5 bases). Germline CDR1 is DFQATT and CDR2 is SNEGSKA (reference sequence). Trimming stripped 5 bases from V and 4 bases from J, with 16 bases between. The CDR3 is 14 residues long. The chain's CDR3 is CSASRGPGADTQYF. The CDR3 DNA is TGCAGTGCTTCCCGAGGCCCCGGGGCAGATACGCAGTATTTT.

This clonotype came up many times. The chain joins TRBV12-3 or TRBV12-4 to TRBJ2-7, with 7 bases that match TRBD2. The CDR3 contains 12 residues. Trimming removed 3 bases from V and 7 bases from J; junction bases left unmatched: 3. CDR3 sequence (DNA): TGTGCCAGCAGTTTCGAGGGAGGGGAGCAGTACGTC. Translation gives CASSFEGGEQYV.

The V and J genes are TRBV29-1 and TRBJ1-1; maybe TRBD1 (5 bases). CDR1 SQVTM and CDR2 ANQGSEA come from the germline V gene. V was trimmed by 4 bases and J by 6 bases, leaving 9 bases between them. The CDR3 is made up of 11 amino acids. CDR3 DNA sequence: TGCAGCGTTGGCGGGGGGTCTGAAGCTTTCTTT. Translation: CSVGGGSEAFF. The entire variable domain, with the rest obtained from reference TRBV29-1 and TRBJ1-1, is as follows: SAVISQKPSRDICQRGTSLTIQCQVDSQVTMMFWYRQQPGQSLTLIATANQGSEATYESGFVIDKFPISRPNLTFSTLTVSNMSPEDSSIYLCSVGGGSEAFFGQGTRLTVV.

This clonotype was picked up many times. The rearrangement uses TRBV5-1 and TRBJ1-2; D is possibly TRBD1 (6 bases). In germline, CDR1 is SGHRS, CDR2 YFSETQ. V lost 3 bases, J lost 4 bases, and 13 bases lay in between. This CDR3 has 14 amino acids. The CDR3 protein is CASSWGGASYGYTF. DNA of the CDR3: TGCGCCAGCAGCTGGGGGGGGGCGAGCTATGGCTACACCTTC.

There are many counts of this clonotype. Given the absence of the conserved phenylalanine or tryptophan at the CDR3 end, a read error is likely. Because the CDR3's place on the DNA is in doubt, the DNA is left out and the CDR3 is given as listed by TCRdb. This sequence joins TRBV4-3 and TRBJ2-4; the table assigns TRBD2, which was not confirmed against the DNA. Germline CDR1 reads LGHNA; CDR2 reads YSLEER. Both ends counted, the CDR3 spans 13 residues. The CDR3 region is CASSQYREGPMAT.

This clonotype was detected a few times. This chain uses TRBV5-1 with TRBJ1-1; TRBD1 matches 9 bases. The V and J ends lost 0 bases and 2 bases, in that order; junction bases with no gene match: 5. CDR1 SGHRS and CDR2 YFSETQ come from the germline V gene. The CDR3 has 16 residues. CDR3 DNA: TGCGCCAGCAGCTTGGGGACAGGGGCGATTAACACTGAAGCTTTCTTT. Its translation: CASSLGTGAINTEAFF.

This clonotype has a count of ten or more. The rearrangement links TRBV28 to TRBJ2-7; D is unclear. This CDR3 is 12 amino acids long. The germline V gene has CDR1 MDHEN and CDR2 SYDVKM. V lost 4 bases and J lost 12, with 16 bases in between. CDR3 residues: CASSCRARSGYV. CDR3 sequence (DNA): TGTGCCAGCAGTTGTCGGGCCCGGAGTGGGTACGTC.

Many counts were recorded for this clonotype. The J gene is TRBJ1-1, the V gene TRBV6-5, with D perhaps TRBD1 (6 bases). The length of the CDR3 is 12 residues. CDR1 MNHEY and CDR2 SVGAGI come from the germline V gene. Trimming pared 2 bases from V and 8 bases from J, leaving 9 bases between. CDR3 coding DNA: TGTGCCAGCAGTTACGGTGGACAGGAAGCTTTCTTT. This translates into CASSYGGQEAFF.

Only a few counts were recorded for this clonotype. The chain carries TRBV20-1 and TRBJ2-5, with 8 bases fitting TRBD2. Trimming at V came to 3 bases and at J to 0 bases, leaving 6 bases not matched to a gene. Germline V CDR1 and CDR2: DFQATT, SNEGSKA (reference sequence). The CDR3 extends over 15 amino acids. CDR3 sequence (DNA): TGCAGTGCTAGTCGGGGGGGCCAAAACCAAGAGACCCAGTACTTC. Translation: CSASRGGQNQETQYF.

The rearrangement uses TRBV12-5 and TRBJ1-2, with TRBD1 as a possible D gene (5 bases). The germline V gene has CDR1 LGHNT and CDR2 FRNRAP. The CDR3 is 16 residues long. Trimming took 0 bases from V and 8 from J, leaving 19 bases between them. The CDR3 loop reads CASGLVVGAPSAGYTF. The CDR3 coding sequence is TGTGCTAGTGGTTTGGTCGTAGGGGCGCCTTCTGCCGGCTACACCTTC.

This clonotype has a handful of counts. The V and J genes are TRBV25-1 and TRBJ2-1; TRBD1 is a possible D gene (6 bases). The V and J ends lost 6 bases and 9 bases respectively, with 21 bases between them. The CDR3 length is 15 residues. CDR1 and CDR2 (germline): MGHDK, SYGVNS. In DNA, the CDR3 is TGTGCCAGCAGACCTTTGGGACAAGCCCCTCGTGAGCAGTTCTTC. Protein: CASRPLGQAPREQFF.

This sequence joins TRBV20-1 and TRBJ2-3; 7 bases fit TRBD2. This CDR3 has 14 residues. Germline values: CDR1 DFQATT, CDR2 SNEGSKA (reference sequence). Trimming at V came to 5 bases and at J to 2 bases, leaving 7 bases not matched to a gene. The CDR3 DNA reads TGCAGTGCTCCAATGGGGGGGGTCACAGATACGCAGTATTTT. This gives the protein CSAPMGGVTDTQYF.

V and J are TRBV6-6 and TRBJ2-1; 8 bases map to TRBD2. The CDR3 consists of 14 residues. The J segment lost 5 bases and the V segment lost 4 bases, leaving 4 bases of the junction unmatched. Germline CDR1 reads MNHNY; CDR2 reads SVGAGI (reference sequence). The CDR3 DNA sequence: TGTGCCAGCAGTTCCATAGCGGGGCACAATGAGCAGTTCTTC. This translates into CASSSIAGHNEQFF.

This clonotype was seen only a few times. The chain carries TRBV7-9 and TRBJ1-5; D is uncertain. V lost 2 bases, J lost 7 bases, and 12 bases lay in between. The CDR3 length is 14 residues. Germline CDR1 and CDR2: SEHNR and FQNEAQ (reference sequence). The CDR3 DNA is TGTGCCAGCAGCTTATCGCCTGTAGGACAGCCCCAGCATTTT. Its protein is CASSLSPVGQPQHF.

There are a few counts of this clonotype. The CDR3 loop is CASSPFGRGQDEQFF. Here the CDR3 DNA reads TGTGCCAGCTCACCATTCGGCAGGGGGCAGGATGAGCAGTTCTTC. The genes are TRBV18 and TRBJ2-1; 8 bases map to TRBD1. This CDR3 has 15 residues. Trimming at V came to 2 bases and at J to 8 bases, leaving 8 bases not matched to a gene. Germline CDR1 reads KGHSH; CDR2 reads LQKENI.

The sample holds many counts of this clonotype. The genes are TRBV12-3 or TRBV12-4 and TRBJ2-6; no clear D gene. Trimming pared 5 bases from V and 0 bases from J, leaving 5 bases between. The CDR3 is made up of 14 amino acids. In nucleotides, the CDR3 is TGTGCCAGCAGTCTGGTCTCTGGGGCCAACGTCCTGACTTTC. Translation: CASSLVSGANVLTF.

There are many counts of this clonotype. CDR3 sequence (DNA): TGTGCCAGCAGCCCGGCTGATGGGGGTAACCAAGAGACCCAGTACTTC. Protein product: CASSPADGGNQETQYF. The chain links TRBV5-4 to TRBJ2-5; D possibly uses TRBD1 or TRBD2 (5 bases each). Germline V gene data show CDR1 as SGHNT and CDR2 as YYREEE (reference sequence). The germline V and J ends were trimmed by 4 bases and 0 bases, with 16 bases remaining between them. The CDR3 extends over 16 amino acids.

This clonotype was found many times. This sequence joins TRBV4-1 and TRBJ2-7; possibly TRBD1 for D (5 bases). Trimming removed 3 bases from V and 3 bases from J, with 18 bases in between. The germline V gene has CDR1 MGHRA and CDR2 YSYEKL. The CDR3 sequence is 16 residues long. This CDR3 is CASSQNHSADNYEQYV. The CDR3 coding sequence is TGCGCCAGCAGCCAGAATCACTCCGCGGACAACTACGAGCAGTACGTC.

This clonotype has a count of ten or more. The chain has TRBV6-6 and TRBJ2-5; 8 nucleotides match TRBD2. CDR1 and CDR2 (germline): MNHNY, SVGAGI (reference sequence). This CDR3 is built from 15 residues. V shed 4 bases, J shed 5 bases, and the junction held 9 bases outside the gene matches. The DNA for the CDR3 is TGTGCCAGCAGTTCCGGGGGGGGTCGCTTTGAGACCCAGTACTTC. Translating it yields CASSSGGGRFETQYF.

A few counts support this clonotype. CDR3 residues: CASSLGTAAGEQYV. CDR3 DNA sequence: TGCGCCAGCAGCTTGGGGACGGCAGCCGGCGAGCAGTACGTC. The chain carries TRBV5-1 and TRBJ2-7; D gene unclear. The germline V and J ends were trimmed by 0 bases and 6 bases, with 13 bases remaining between them. From germline, CDR1 is SGHRS and CDR2 YFSETQ. The CDR3 covers 14 residues.